This TCR beta chain stems from a study of cytomegalovirus exposure and HLA in healthy donors. Assay: immunoSEQ multiplex PCR; the TCRdb copy retains only in-frame clones and omits some. The sample consists of about 160,000 clones, around 92% of them appearing once. There are 15 residues in the CDR3. The germline V gene has CDR1 SNHLY and CDR2 FYNNEI. The V segment lost 7 bases and the J segment 1 base; nucleotides outside the gene matches: 6. The TCR sequence derives from a young man in good health and CMV-seropositive. This rearrangement joins TRBV2 to TRBJ2-5; 10 bases match TRBD1. The sample taken for sequencing was PBMCs. The CDR3 spells CASTSDRGAQETQYF. CDR3 nucleotides: TGTGCCAGCACGTCGGACAGGGGGGCCCAAGAGACCCAGTACTTC. Looking up the rest from reference TRBV2 and TRBJ2-5 gives the full variable domain: EPEVTQTPSHQVTQMGQEVILRCVPISNHLYFYWYRQILGQKVEFLVSFYNNEISEKSEIFDDQFSVERPDGSNFTLKIRSTKLEDSAMYFCASTSDRGAQETQYFGPGTRLLVL.